The source of this TCR beta chain is a study of long-term antiretroviral therapy in people with HIV (dated 2022 in TCRdb). With respect to the entire study: The earliest samples were collected roughly a decade before the 2015 WHO recommendation for immediate ART, at a time when ART was usually postponed until CD4 counts fell. This retrospective serial study examined whether starting ART and sustained HIV suppression were associated with changes in the composition and diversity of the TRB repertoire in peripheral blood. The cohort contributed fewer than 200 cryopreserved PBMC samples from under 35 adults with confirmed HIV infection, collected serially over a mean of around six years (range 1-12). Of the approximately 32 participants with HIV, more than 10 were female. Test extractions of a monoclonal T-cell line alongside approximately 34 polyclonal samples showed no cross-contamination during QIAcube processing. Broad study findings and their caveats: Because cell numbers in pre-ART samples were limited, unsorted PBMC were profiled instead of sorted CD4+ and CD8+ T cells. ART initiation was associated with a significant increase in TRB diversity, but diversity stayed significantly below transplant donor controls even after long-term ART. No data were available on ART adherence, viral resistance or therapy changes, limiting inferences about post-ART repertoire changes. Because PBMC availability was limited, only the TCR beta chain was sequenced, with no alpha chain pairing. The samples span the years 2004 to 2017, and the ART regimens used at that time may not be as effective as current regimens. At every time point, the repertoire was dominated by expanded TRB clones first identified before ART initiation, although this dominance fluctuated and, in many PLHIV, declined after ART. HIV repertoires had narrower CDR3 length ranges than controls, and the network structure suggested an antigen-experienced repertoire that shifted only slightly toward naive after ART.

To be included, a participant needed at least one PBMC sample from before ART initiation plus at least two post-ART samples. Treatment was received in the United States of America by all participants with HIV. Before DNA extraction, cryopreserved samples containing about 0.95-10 million PBMC were thawed and washed. At the time of the earliest PBMC sample for each participant with HIV, ages ranged from roughly 23 to 60 years. PBMC samples were contributed by each participant from 1-4 timepoints before ART initiation and 2-8 timepoints after ART initiation, with a median of 7 samples. For every participant, serial HIV viral load, CD4+ T-cell count, ART history and demographic data were obtained. Using a Qiagen kit on a QIAcube, genomic DNA was extracted from unsorted PBMC, with samples processed in batches of 12. Sequencing of the TRB variable region was done with the immunoSEQ hsTCRB v3.0 assay at survey level resolution. The targeted TRB sequencing depth was about 40,000-55,000 T-cell genomes per sample. An Illumina MiSeq with a v3 150-cycle kit was used to sequence the pooled TRB libraries. In the source study's methods: Repertoire analysis was run in R within a reproducible Nextflow workflow that covered QC, data transformation and analysis. Custom analyses were implemented in LymphoSeq2, an R package for AIRR-Seq data exploration. A few samples yielding fewer than 5000 total TRB sequences were excluded, leaving over 150 analyzed HIV repertoires. Of the 188 retained HIV repertoires, 55 to 60 were collected before and about 130 after ART initiation. Each repertoire was downsampled to 5000 TRB nucleotide sequences, and summary statistics were averaged across 100 downsampling iterations. TRB sequences were retained for analysis only if CDR3 regions of at least seven amino acids were present. Diversity was assessed using a clonality score derived from Shannon entropy and using the Gini coefficient. In the repertoire networks, any two of the top 5000 CDR3 amino acid sequences were linked whenever the two sequences differed by an edit distance of one. For TRB CDR3 amino acid sequences, antigen specificity groups and MHC restriction were predicted with GLIPH2. To flag known CMV, EBV, HIV or tissue antigen associations, CDR3 amino acid sequences were matched against VDJdb and McPAS-TCR. Pre-ART, post-ART and control groups were compared with Wilcoxon signed-rank tests and Holm-Bonferroni correction. TCRdb obtained this table from immuneACCESS and retained in-frame rearrangements with V and J assigned. These tables miss some clones; where compared with another copy, unresolved V genes account for less than half of the shortfall, and the remainder is unexplained. The V and J calls and clone size come from that table; D and trimming were worked out from the DNA. Across this sample there are 30,000 or so clones, with 75% to 90% seen only once. The top ten clonotypes cover 3.8% of the sample.

With regard to this clone: The antigen this receptor binds is unknown. No base quality information exists; no much larger clone differs at one position.

The TCR was taken from a man aged 18 to 29 with HIV. The source was unsorted PBMCs, collected 0.8 years before starting antiretroviral therapy.

CDR3 protein: CASSEGVSFSTEAFF. In nucleotide form, the sequence is TGTGCCAGCAGCGAGGGGGTCAGTTTTTCGACTGAAGCTTTCTTT. The rearrangement joined TRBV11-1 to TRBJ1-1, and possibly TRBD1, on 6 matching bases. The CDR3 spans 15 residues, from the cysteine through the phenylalanine. The CDR3 DNA has 45 bases and is translated from base 1. CDR1 and CDR2 are read off the germline V gene (reference sequence) as SGHAT and FQDESV. V drops 5 bases and J drops 5 bases, leaving 18 bases in between.